This T cell receptor beta chain was obtained from a study of Graves' ophthalmopathy and Graves' hyperthyroidism. Moderate-to-severe activity, with CAS ≥3, NOSPECS ≥4 and duration under 3 months, characterized the donors with ophthalmopathy. Certain patients, namely those with other autoimmune diseases, uncontrolled infections, pregnancy or lactation, were excluded. Diagnosis was based on clinical symptoms, serum thyroxine, TRAb, thyroid ultrasound and orbital computed tomography. As the template, RNA transcripts were used to amplify TCR beta CDR3 regions. In the first round, RT-PCR was carried out with HTBI primers, and a multiplex PCR formed the second round. TCRdb ran MiXCR on the multiplex PCR reads and lists one entry per CDR3 protein. This table holds about 240,000 distinct CDR3 sequences, 45% found once. The sequenced sample consisted of peripheral blood. The clonotype originates from an adult man with Graves' ophthalmopathy.

CDR3 in amino acids: CASSYRKNTEAFF. The CDR3 DNA reads TGTGCCAGCAGTTACCGAAAGAACACTGAAGCTTTCTTT. The V and J genes are TRBV6-5 and TRBJ1-1; D gene unclear. V was shortened by 2 bases and J by 1 base, with 5 bases between the two germline ends. Germline CDR1 is MNHEY and CDR2 is SVGAGI. The CDR3 is made up of 13 amino acids.